The 21 T cell receptor beta chains below come from one sample, sequenced in a study of tumor-infiltrating lymphocytes in primary liver carcinoma. Reverse transcription of around 500 ng total RNA with a constant-region primer produced TCR beta cDNA. A slightly modified ARM-PCR protocol with three nested multiplex PCR rounds produced these TCR beta libraries. It was with TRBV1-TRBV30 forward primers and a C-beta reverse primer that the first two PCR rounds were run, at about 10 cycles each. TCRdb re-analysed the multiplex PCR reads in MiXCR, keeping a single row per CDR3 protein. The sample has tens of thousands of distinct CDR3 sequences, over 60% seen once. The source material, roughly 18-33 mg of unsorted bulk tissue, was used to co-extract RNA and DNA. Sample: liver tumor tissue from sampling region 4. The subset denotes: tumor region T4, right-lateral pole. All receptors derive from a man aged 35-49 years with primary liver carcinoma and hepatitis B virus infection.

To note about this clonotype: At one of its ends the junction is not consistent with the germline gene, which may arise from a read error. The chain employs TRBV28 and TRBJ2-5, with D possibly TRBD1 on 5 matching bases. CDR3 length: 13 residues. Germline CDR1 and CDR2: MDHEN and SYDVKM. CDR3 in DNA: TGTGCCAGCAGCTCCGACAGAGAAGAGACTCAGTACTTC. Translating gives CASSSDREETQYF.

This clonotype has at least ten counts. The V call is TRBV6-1, the J call TRBJ2-2; the D gene is possibly TRBD1 (5 bases). Germline loops: CDR1 MNHNS, CDR2 SASEGT. The CDR3 is 13 residues long. V was pared by 2 bases and J by 6 bases, with 7 bases between. CDR3 nucleotides: TGTGCCAGCAGTGAAAAAGGGGCCGGGGAGCTGTTTTTT. This sequence encodes CASSEKGAGELFF.

This clonotype was recorded at least ten times. The rearrangement links TRBV11-3 to TRBJ2-1; 12 positions match TRBD2. Germline CDR1 SGHNT, CDR2 YENEEA. The V segment lost 4 bases and the J segment 4 bases; nucleotides outside the gene matches: 5. The CDR3 covers 16 residues. The CDR3 DNA is TGTGCCAGCAGCTCCGGGACTAGCGGGCTATACAATGAGCAGTTCTTC. Amino acid sequence: CASSSGTSGLYNEQFF.

For this clonotype: The final CDR3 position lacks the conserved phenylalanine or tryptophan, pointing to a likely read error. V and J are TRBV28 and TRBJ2-7; D assignment may be TRBD1 or TRBD2 (5 bases each). CDR3 size: 19 residues. Germline assignment: CDR1 MDHEN and CDR2 SYDVKM. V lost 7 bases and J lost 4, with 32 bases in between. The CDR3 loop reads CASTPRGMPRQQPLYEQYL. The CDR3 coding sequence is TGTGCCAGCACCCCACGGGGTATGCCTCGACAGCAGCCGCTGTACGAGCAGTACCTC.

About this clonotype itself: The junction differs from germline at one of its ends, possibly a read error. The V and J genes are TRBV6-7 and TRBJ2-1, with 10 bases fitting TRBD2. TRBV6-7 is designated an ORF whose function remains uncertain. CDR3 length equals 17 residues. The DNA for the CDR3 is TGTGCCAGCAGTTACTCGAAAGGACTAGCGGACAACAATGGGCAGTTCTTC. Amino acid sequence: CASSYSKGLADNNGQFF.

This clonotype was recorded only once. Sequence at one end of the junction differs from germline and may be a read error. V and J are TRBV6-5 and TRBJ1-6, with 8 bases that match TRBD1. Germline V lookup: CDR1 MNHEY, CDR2 SVGAGI. The CDR3 extends over 15 amino acids. The CDR3 reads CASTHRGVNNSPLLF. The CDR3 DNA sequence: TGTGCCAGCACGCACAGGGGGGTGAATAATTCACCCCTCCTCTTT.

Comment on this clonotype: An end of the junction does not agree with germline; a read error may underlie this. The rearrangement links TRBV6-5 to TRBJ2-1; TRBD2 agrees at 7 bases. CDR3 length: 15 residues. Germline assignment: CDR1 MNHEY and CDR2 SVGAGI. CDR3 sequence (DNA): TGTGCCAGCGCCAGCGGGAAGCTTGGAGGCAATGAGCAGTCCTTC. It translates to CASASGKLGGNEQSF.

This clonotype came up many times. Its ends do not fully match the called genes, so a read error is possible. The chain combines TRBV11-2 with TRBJ1-2; D is possibly TRBD1 (5 bases). This CDR3 comprises 14 residues. The V gene's germline CDR1 is SGHAT and CDR2 FQNNGV. The CDR3: CASSLDGTAYGYTF. In nucleotides, the CDR3 is TGTGCCAGCAGCTTAGATGGGACTGCCTATGGCTACACTTTC.

This clonotype was counted between two and nine times. This may come from a read error, since a much larger clone is one base off. This rearrangement joins TRBV28 to TRBJ1-6; 7 nucleotides match TRBD1. Germline CDR1 is MDHEN and CDR2 is SYDVKM. CDR3 size: 14 residues. The CDR3 coding sequence is TGTGTCAGCAGGGGGGCAGCGAAGTCTTCACCCCTCCACTTT. Translation: CVSRGAAKSSPLHF. Combining the CDR3 with reference TRBV28 and TRBJ1-6 gives the whole variable domain DVKVTQSSRYLVKRTGEKVFLECVQDMDHENMFWYRQDPGLGLRLIYFSYDVKMKEKGDIPEGYSVSREKKERFSLILESASTNQTSMYLCVSRGAAKSSPLHFGNGTRLTVT.

This clonotype was counted ten times or more. The chain employs TRBV5-4 and TRBJ2-2; 8 positions agree with TRBD2. With V trimmed by 5 bases and J by 6 bases, 6 bases remained unmatched. The CDR3 runs 14 residues. Germline-derived CDR1 and CDR2 are SGHNT and YYREEE (reference sequence). This CDR3 is CASRSSGSSGELFF. CDR3 in DNA: TGTGCCAGCAGATCCAGCGGGAGTTCCGGGGAGCTGTTTTTT.

Concerning this clonotype: A much larger clone lies a single base off, so this may be a read error. This chain connects TRBV19 to TRBJ2-2; 7 bases are shared with TRBD2. V dropped 6 bases and J dropped 5; count of bases not matched to a gene: 12. CDR1 is LNHDA, CDR2 SQIVND, per germline (reference sequence). The CDR3 is 16 amino acids. The CDR3 loop is CASRGGLTAVTGELFF. The CDR3 coding sequence is TGTGCCAGTAGGGGGGGACTAACGGCCGTTACCGGGGAGCTGTTTTTT.

Only one count was recorded for this clonotype. This clone may be a read error of a much larger clone one base away. The CDR3 DNA follows: TGTGCCAGCAGTGGGTTAGCGATCACCTGGGAGCTGTTTTTT. Residues: CASSGLAITWELFF. J is TRBJ2-2 and V is TRBV6-1; TRBD2 is a possible D gene (5 bases). Germline assignment: CDR1 MNHNS and CDR2 SASEGT. CDR3 length equals 14 residues.

This chain joins TRBV4-3 and TRBJ2-1, with a possible D match to TRBD2 (6 bases). The CDR3 has 16 amino acids. Between the trimmed V and J ends, which lost 2 bases and 7 bases, there was a span of 18 bases. Per germline, CDR1 LGHNA and CDR2 YSLEER. The CDR3 loop is CASSQYRSGFHNEQFF. As DNA, the CDR3 is TGCGCCAGCAGCCAATATAGGAGCGGGTTTCATAATGAGCAGTTCTTC.

The chain carries TRBV6-5 and TRBJ2-5, with D perhaps given as TRBD1 or TRBD2 (5 bases each). The CDR3 is 14 amino acids. The germline V gene encodes CDR1 MNHEY and CDR2 SVGAGI. The ends were cut back, 4 bases at V and 4 bases at J, with 13 bases in the middle. The CDR3 coding sequence is TGTGCCAGCAGTTTCGGACTGGGGCGAGAGACCCAGTACTTC. Its translation: CASSFGLGRETQYF.

Many counts were recorded for this clonotype. The rearrangement joins TRBV5-6 to TRBJ2-5; TRBD1 matches at 11 bases. CDR1 and CDR2 from the germline V gene are SGHDT and YYEEEE. J gave up 6 bases and V 2 bases, and 6 bases lay outside the gene matches. The CDR3 has 15 residues. The CDR3 is CASSFPDRGLQTQYF. CDR3 nucleotide sequence: TGTGCCAGCAGCTTTCCGGACAGGGGGCTCCAGACCCAGTACTTC.

This clonotype has more than one count but fewer than ten. V and J are TRBV12-3 or TRBV12-4 and TRBJ2-1; D is uncertain. The V end was cut by 2 bases, the J end by 2 bases, with 4 bases between. This CDR3 is built from 13 residues. CDR3 amino acids: CASSLRPYNEQFF. The CDR3 nucleotides read TGTGCCAGCAGTTTAAGACCCTACAATGAGCAGTTCTTC.

As concerns this clonotype: One end of the junction does not line up with germline, which may come from a read error. This sequence joins TRBV29-1 and TRBJ2-3; TRBD1 is a possible D gene (6 bases). Germline V gene lookup returns CDR1 SQVTM and CDR2 ANQGSEA. This CDR3 comprises 11 residues. CDR3 DNA sequence: TGCGGCTTTGGGGGCACAGATACGCAATGTTTT. Its protein is CGFGGTDTQCF.

The chain employs TRBV6-2 or TRBV6-3 and TRBJ1-5; weak D call: TRBD1 (5 bases). V was trimmed by 0 bases and J by 0 bases, leaving 12 bases between them. From germline, CDR1 is MNHEY and CDR2 SVGEGT. This CDR3 has 17 amino acids. DNA of the CDR3: TGTGCCAGCAGTTACTCCCCTTACAGGTATAGCAATCAGCCCCAGCATTTT. Encoded protein: CASSYSPYRYSNQPQHF.

This clonotype was counted once. This sequence joins TRBV2 and TRBJ2-7; perhaps TRBD1 as D (6 bases). The CDR3 loop spans 15 amino acids. Germline V gives CDR1 SNHLY, CDR2 FYNNEI. Trimming took off 3 bases at V and 10 bases at J, with 22 bases between the two ends. DNA for the CDR3: TGTGCCAGCAGTGAGAACAGGGCGATCTCCTATGAACAGTACTTC. This codes for CASSENRAISYEQYF.

In the case of this clonotype: A much larger clonotype is one base distant, so this may be a read error. The V call is TRBV7-9, the J call TRBJ2-5; 13 bases map to TRBD2. CDR3 length: 17 residues. Germline V gene sequence: CDR1 SEHNR, CDR2 FQNEAQ (reference sequence). The CDR3 DNA sequence: TGTGCCAGCAGCCCCGGGACTAGCGGGACCATCCAAGAGATCCAGTACTTC. This translates into CASSPGTSGTIQEIQYF.

This clonotype was seen only a few times. This rearrangement joins TRBV5-4 to TRBJ2-1; no firm D call. The germline CDR1 and CDR2 sequences are SGHNT and YYREEE (reference sequence). The CDR3 consists of 14 residues. Trimming stripped 0 bases from V and 5 bases from J, with 9 bases between. The CDR3 nucleotides read TGTGCCAGCAGCTTGGAATCCCATAACAATGAGCAGTTCTTC. This translates into CASSLESHNNEQFF.